This TCR beta chain was profiled in a study of graft-versus-host responses after intestinal transplantation. Some clones are missing from TCRdb's copy, which holds only in-frame ones; the method was immunoSEQ multiplex PCR. The repertoire has about 78,000 clones, around 87% of them found once; the top ten carry roughly 7.3%. The CDR3 is 14 residues long. Trimming took 6 bases from V and 2 from J, leaving 14 bases between them. Germline loops: CDR1 KGHSH, CDR2 LQKENI. Note on this clone: The target antigen is unknown.

This receptor was taken from a human donor who was the organ donor for an intestinal transplant. V usage is TRBV18 and J usage is TRBJ2-7; a possible D gene is TRBD1 (6 bases). This sample comprised unstimulated CD8+ T cells sorted from spleen or lymph node cells, obtained before transplant. This chain's CDR3 is CASSPRGSPYEQYF. In nucleotides, the CDR3 is TGTGCCAGCTCCCCGAGGGGGTCCCCCTACGAGCAGTACTTC.